These T cell receptor beta chains were read from a single sample in a study of blood T cells in healthy people across ages. TCRdb independently ran MiXCR on the 5' RACE reads; one entry per CDR3 protein. The sample has some 790,000 distinct CDR3 sequences; around 28% are singletons. Sequenced: blood. The receptors come from a woman older than 75 in good health. The CDR3 runs from the conserved cysteine through the conserved F or W. A D gene is named only where the DNA matches it firmly. Clone size is not always given. Where it is, it says once, few, many or a class for expanded clones.

d_gene: .
abundance: many
j_gene: TRBJ2-1
v_gene: TRBV18
CDR3aa: CASSETGGNNEQFF
CDR3nt: TGTGCCAGCTCGGAGACTGGGGGGAACAATGAGCAGTTCTTC

d_gene: TRBD2
abundance: many
j_gene: TRBJ2-3
v_gene: TRBV11-2
CDR3aa: CASSLVGLAGSTDTQYF
CDR3nt: TGTGCCAGCAGCTTAGTGGGACTAGCGGGGAGCACAGATACGCAGTATTTT

d_gene: TRBD1
abundance: few
j_gene: TRBJ1-1
v_gene: TRBV5-6
CDR3aa: CASSRTGYRTEAFF
CDR3nt: TGTGCCAGCAGCCGGACAGGGTATCGAACTGAAGCTTTCTTT

d_gene: .
abundance: .
j_gene: TRBJ1-5
v_gene: TRBV6-5
CDR3aa: CASSSTGGPQHF
CDR3nt: TGTGCCAGCTCTAGCACCGGGGGGCCCCAGCATTTT

d_gene: .
abundance: .
j_gene: TRBJ1-1
v_gene: TRBV11-2
CDR3aa: CASSIGQSWTEAFF
CDR3nt: TGTGCCAGCAGCATAGGACAGTCGTGGACTGAAGCTTTCTTT

d_gene: .
abundance: .
j_gene: TRBJ2-3
v_gene: TRBV19
CDR3aa: CASSYYLDTQYF
CDR3nt: TGTGCCAGTAGTTACTATCTGGATACGCAGTATTTT

d_gene: .
abundance: .
j_gene: TRBJ1-6
v_gene: TRBV20-1
CDR3aa: CSARVGSRGSSPLHF
CDR3nt: TGCAGTGCTAGAGTTGGGTCCAGAGGTAGTTCACCCCTCCACTTT

d_gene: .
abundance: .
j_gene: TRBJ2-1
v_gene: TRBV6-1
CDR3aa: CASSGTEYNEQFF
CDR3nt: TGTGCCAGCAGTGGGACAGAGTACAATGAGCAGTTCTTC

d_gene: .
abundance: many
j_gene: TRBJ2-5
v_gene: TRBV7-2
CDR3aa: CASSSRWSTQYF
CDR3nt: TGTGCCAGCAGTTCAAGATGGTCGACCCAGTACTTC

d_gene: TRBD2
abundance: many
j_gene: TRBJ2-5
v_gene: TRBV6-2/TRBV6-3
CDR3aa: CASSPLGRGEETQYF
CDR3nt: TGTGCCAGCAGCCCCCTAGGGCGGGGGGAAGAGACCCAGTACTTC

d_gene: .
abundance: many
j_gene: TRBJ2-3
v_gene: TRBV2
CDR3aa: CASTVHGGPLKDTQYF
CDR3nt: TGTGCCAGCACCGTTCATGGGGGGCCCCTTAAAGATACGCAGTATTTT

d_gene: TRBD2
abundance: many
j_gene: TRBJ2-7
v_gene: TRBV20-1
CDR3aa: CSARASGSNYEQYF
CDR3nt: TGCAGTGCTAGAGCTAGCGGAAGTAACTACGAGCAGTACTTC

d_gene: .
abundance: few
j_gene: TRBJ2-7
v_gene: TRBV24-1
CDR3aa: CATTKIRGPQSSYEQYF
CDR3nt: TGTGCCACCACGAAAATTAGGGGACCACAGAGCTCCTACGAGCAGTACTTC

d_gene: .
abundance: .
j_gene: TRBJ1-2
v_gene: TRBV25-1
CDR3aa: CASSESGTGSGYTF
CDR3nt: TGTGCCAGCAGTGAATCGGGTACTGGGTCCGGCTACACCTTC

d_gene: .
abundance: few
j_gene: TRBJ1-5
v_gene: TRBV20-1
CDR3aa: CSAGENWSWGPQHF
CDR3nt: TGCAGTGCTGGGGAGAATTGGAGCTGGGGGCCCCAGCATTTT

d_gene: .
abundance: few
j_gene: TRBJ2-1
v_gene: TRBV9
CDR3aa: CASSVISGSYNEQFF
CDR3nt: TGTGCCAGCAGCGTAATTAGCGGCTCCTACAATGAGCAGTTCTTC

d_gene: .
abundance: many
j_gene: TRBJ2-7
v_gene: TRBV4-3
CDR3aa: CASSQDPGATYEQYF
CDR3nt: TGCGCCAGCAGCCAAGATCCGGGGGCCACCTACGAGCAGTACTTC

d_gene: .
abundance: .
j_gene: TRBJ1-5
v_gene: TRBV18
CDR3aa: CASSPQTGNQPQHF
CDR3nt: TGTGCCAGCTCACCTCAAACAGGGAATCAGCCCCAGCATTTT

d_gene: .
abundance: .
j_gene: TRBJ1-6
v_gene: TRBV14
CDR3aa: CASSQAGAFNSPLHF
CDR3nt: TGTGCCAGCAGCCAAGCGGGAGCCTTTAATTCACCCCTCCACTTT

d_gene: TRBD2
abundance: few
j_gene: TRBJ2-1
v_gene: TRBV11-2
CDR3aa: CASSFVAGGINNEQFF
CDR3nt: TGTGCCAGCAGCTTTGTAGCGGGGGGGATTAACAATGAGCAGTTCTTC

d_gene: .
abundance: few
j_gene: TRBJ1-3
v_gene: TRBV20-1
CDR3aa: CSARDVRGAGNTIYF
CDR3nt: TGCAGTGCTAGGGACGTCAGGGGCGCTGGAAACACCATATATTTT

d_gene: .
abundance: .
j_gene: TRBJ1-1
v_gene: TRBV10-3
CDR3aa: CAQGRVHTEAFF
CDR3nt: TGTGCCCAGGGACGAGTTCACACTGAAGCTTTCTTT

d_gene: TRBD1
abundance: many
j_gene: TRBJ1-2
v_gene: TRBV6-6
CDR3aa: CASRLGTGYGYTF
CDR3nt: TGTGCCAGCAGACTAGGGACAGGGTATGGCTACACCTTC

d_gene: TRBD1
abundance: many
j_gene: TRBJ1-2
v_gene: TRBV6-6
CDR3aa: CASSYTTGTGNGYTF
CDR3nt: TGTGCCAGCAGTTACACTACCGGGACAGGGAACGGCTACACCTTC

d_gene: TRBD2
abundance: few
j_gene: TRBJ2-1
v_gene: TRBV7-6
CDR3aa: CASSSAVSGGFYNEQFF
CDR3nt: TGTGCCAGCAGCTCAGCCGTTAGCGGGGGGTTCTACAATGAGCAGTTCTTC

d_gene: TRBD1
abundance: .
j_gene: TRBJ1-3
v_gene: TRBV7-2
CDR3aa: CASSLGGQGVGNTIYF
CDR3nt: TGTGCCAGCAGCTTAGGGGGACAGGGGGTTGGAAACACCATATATTTT

d_gene: .
abundance: .
j_gene: TRBJ2-3
v_gene: TRBV14
CDR3aa: CTSSQVRGGVRTDTQYF
CDR3nt: TGTACCAGCAGCCAAGTTAGGGGGGGGGTCCGCACAGATACGCAGTATTTT

d_gene: .
abundance: .
j_gene: TRBJ1-2
v_gene: TRBV7-9
CDR3aa: CASSPDSAGDYGYTF
CDR3nt: TGTGCCAGCAGTCCGGACAGCGCCGGGGACTATGGCTACACCTTC

d_gene: .
abundance: many
j_gene: TRBJ2-3
v_gene: TRBV7-2
CDR3aa: CASSSSGQGSDTQYF
CDR3nt: TGTGCCAGCAGCAGCTCCGGTCAGGGTTCAGATACGCAGTATTTT

d_gene: .
abundance: many
j_gene: TRBJ2-5
v_gene: TRBV11-2
CDR3aa: CASSLRTTRAQETQYF
CDR3nt: TGTGCCAGCAGCTTAAGGACGACTAGAGCCCAAGAGACCCAGTACTTC

d_gene: .
abundance: many
j_gene: TRBJ1-1
v_gene: TRBV5-1
CDR3aa: CASKRNIYLTEAFF
CDR3nt: TGCGCCAGCAAGAGGAACATTTATCTCACTGAAGCTTTCTTT

d_gene: TRBD2
abundance: many
j_gene: TRBJ2-1
v_gene: TRBV20-1
CDR3aa: CSARDALAGSSYNEQFF
CDR3nt: TGCAGTGCTAGAGATGCCCTAGCGGGGAGCTCCTACAATGAGCAGTTCTTC

d_gene: TRBD1
abundance: many
j_gene: TRBJ2-7
v_gene: TRBV14
CDR3aa: CASSRGQGLEQYF
CDR3nt: TGTGCCAGCAGCCGCGGACAGGGCCTAGAGCAGTACTTC

d_gene: .
abundance: few
j_gene: TRBJ1-2
v_gene: TRBV7-2
CDR3aa: CVSRDGGGDWGYTF
CDR3nt: TGTGTCAGCAGGGATGGCGGGGGGGATTGGGGCTACACCTTC

d_gene: TRBD2
abundance: .
j_gene: TRBJ2-3
v_gene: TRBV27
CDR3aa: CTSSRYAVTSGGPLGTDTQYF
CDR3nt: TGTACCAGCAGTCGATACGCGGTAACTAGCGGGGGGCCCCTAGGCACAGATACGCAGTATTTT

d_gene: .
abundance: few
j_gene: TRBJ2-1
v_gene: TRBV7-2
CDR3aa: CASSWGREETQFF
CDR3nt: TGTGCCAGCAGCTGGGGACGGGAAGAGACCCAGTTCTTC

d_gene: TRBD1
abundance: many
j_gene: TRBJ2-3
v_gene: TRBV14
CDR3aa: CASSQNSGQVTDTQYF
CDR3nt: TGTGCCAGCAGCCAGAATTCGGGACAGGTAACAGATACGCAGTATTTT

d_gene: TRBD2
abundance: few
j_gene: TRBJ2-5
v_gene: TRBV5-5
CDR3aa: CASSLGSRGGGAYEQYF
CDR3nt: TGTGCCAGCAGCTTGGGGTCCCGGGGCGGGGGGGCGTATGAGCAGTACTTC

d_gene: .
abundance: .
j_gene: TRBJ1-2
v_gene: TRBV12-3/TRBV12-4
CDR3aa: CASSLSRSGYTF
CDR3nt: TGTGCCAGCAGTTTATCCAGGAGTGGCTACACCTTC

d_gene: .
abundance: few
j_gene: TRBJ2-2
v_gene: TRBV20-1
CDR3aa: CSASLRVGTGELFF
CDR3nt: TGCAGTGCTAGCTTGCGGGTGGGGACCGGGGAGCTGTTTTTT

d_gene: .
abundance: many
j_gene: TRBJ2-3
v_gene: TRBV11-2
CDR3aa: CASQRGTDTQYF
CDR3nt: TGTGCCAGCCAGAGGGGGACAGATACGCAGTATTTT

d_gene: .
abundance: many
j_gene: TRBJ1-2
v_gene: TRBV7-2
CDR3aa: CASSLERVSGYTF
CDR3nt: TGTGCCAGCAGCTTAGAGAGGGTTTCCGGCTACACCTTC

d_gene: .
abundance: many
j_gene: TRBJ2-1
v_gene: TRBV12-3/TRBV12-4
CDR3aa: CASSLTRIYNEQFF
CDR3nt: TGTGCCAGCAGTTTAACGCGGATATACAATGAGCAGTTCTTC

d_gene: TRBD1
abundance: few
j_gene: TRBJ1-4
v_gene: TRBV20-1
CDR3aa: CSAQRRDSGEKLFF
CDR3nt: TGCAGTGCCCAGAGGCGGGACAGCGGTGAAAAACTGTTTTTT

d_gene: .
abundance: .
j_gene: TRBJ2-1
v_gene: TRBV20-1
CDR3aa: CSARDLTTQFF
CDR3nt: TGCAGTGCTAGAGATCTTACGACCCAGTTCTTC

d_gene: TRBD1
abundance: .
j_gene: TRBJ2-7
v_gene: TRBV5-1
CDR3aa: CASSLVETGSYEQYF
CDR3nt: TGCGCCAGCAGCTTGGTCGAGACAGGGTCCTACGAGCAGTACTTC

d_gene: .
abundance: many
j_gene: TRBJ1-6
v_gene: TRBV20-1
CDR3aa: CSARDHEPVNSPLHF
CDR3nt: TGCAGTGCTAGAGATCATGAGCCGGTTAATTCACCCCTCCACTTT

d_gene: .
abundance: many
j_gene: TRBJ2-3
v_gene: TRBV20-1
CDR3aa: CSATGRWRGLSTDTQYF
CDR3nt: TGCAGTGCTACCGGACGGTGGCGGGGACTTAGCACAGATACGCAGTATTTT

d_gene: .
abundance: .
j_gene: TRBJ2-5
v_gene: TRBV5-1
CDR3aa: CASSLGQGVGETQYF
CDR3nt: TGCGCCAGCAGCTTGGGCCAGGGCGTGGGGGAGACCCAGTACTTC

d_gene: TRBD1
abundance: few
j_gene: TRBJ1-6
v_gene: TRBV6-5
CDR3aa: CASSYYRGGSYNSPLHF
CDR3nt: TGTGCCAGCAGTTATTACAGGGGCGGCTCCTATAATTCACCCCTCCACTTT

d_gene: TRBD1
abundance: .
j_gene: TRBJ1-5
v_gene: TRBV12-3/TRBV12-4
CDR3aa: CASGLDRGYQPQHF
CDR3nt: TGTGCCAGCGGTTTAGACAGGGGGTATCAGCCCCAGCATTTT

d_gene: .
abundance: many
j_gene: TRBJ2-1
v_gene: TRBV6-2/TRBV6-3
CDR3aa: CASSYGDSPSNEQFF
CDR3nt: TGTGCCAGCAGTTACGGGGACTCCCCCTCCAATGAGCAGTTCTTC

d_gene: .
abundance: many
j_gene: TRBJ2-4
v_gene: TRBV11-2
CDR3aa: CASSVQGDIQYF
CDR3nt: TGTGCCAGCAGCGTACAGGGCGACATTCAGTACTTC